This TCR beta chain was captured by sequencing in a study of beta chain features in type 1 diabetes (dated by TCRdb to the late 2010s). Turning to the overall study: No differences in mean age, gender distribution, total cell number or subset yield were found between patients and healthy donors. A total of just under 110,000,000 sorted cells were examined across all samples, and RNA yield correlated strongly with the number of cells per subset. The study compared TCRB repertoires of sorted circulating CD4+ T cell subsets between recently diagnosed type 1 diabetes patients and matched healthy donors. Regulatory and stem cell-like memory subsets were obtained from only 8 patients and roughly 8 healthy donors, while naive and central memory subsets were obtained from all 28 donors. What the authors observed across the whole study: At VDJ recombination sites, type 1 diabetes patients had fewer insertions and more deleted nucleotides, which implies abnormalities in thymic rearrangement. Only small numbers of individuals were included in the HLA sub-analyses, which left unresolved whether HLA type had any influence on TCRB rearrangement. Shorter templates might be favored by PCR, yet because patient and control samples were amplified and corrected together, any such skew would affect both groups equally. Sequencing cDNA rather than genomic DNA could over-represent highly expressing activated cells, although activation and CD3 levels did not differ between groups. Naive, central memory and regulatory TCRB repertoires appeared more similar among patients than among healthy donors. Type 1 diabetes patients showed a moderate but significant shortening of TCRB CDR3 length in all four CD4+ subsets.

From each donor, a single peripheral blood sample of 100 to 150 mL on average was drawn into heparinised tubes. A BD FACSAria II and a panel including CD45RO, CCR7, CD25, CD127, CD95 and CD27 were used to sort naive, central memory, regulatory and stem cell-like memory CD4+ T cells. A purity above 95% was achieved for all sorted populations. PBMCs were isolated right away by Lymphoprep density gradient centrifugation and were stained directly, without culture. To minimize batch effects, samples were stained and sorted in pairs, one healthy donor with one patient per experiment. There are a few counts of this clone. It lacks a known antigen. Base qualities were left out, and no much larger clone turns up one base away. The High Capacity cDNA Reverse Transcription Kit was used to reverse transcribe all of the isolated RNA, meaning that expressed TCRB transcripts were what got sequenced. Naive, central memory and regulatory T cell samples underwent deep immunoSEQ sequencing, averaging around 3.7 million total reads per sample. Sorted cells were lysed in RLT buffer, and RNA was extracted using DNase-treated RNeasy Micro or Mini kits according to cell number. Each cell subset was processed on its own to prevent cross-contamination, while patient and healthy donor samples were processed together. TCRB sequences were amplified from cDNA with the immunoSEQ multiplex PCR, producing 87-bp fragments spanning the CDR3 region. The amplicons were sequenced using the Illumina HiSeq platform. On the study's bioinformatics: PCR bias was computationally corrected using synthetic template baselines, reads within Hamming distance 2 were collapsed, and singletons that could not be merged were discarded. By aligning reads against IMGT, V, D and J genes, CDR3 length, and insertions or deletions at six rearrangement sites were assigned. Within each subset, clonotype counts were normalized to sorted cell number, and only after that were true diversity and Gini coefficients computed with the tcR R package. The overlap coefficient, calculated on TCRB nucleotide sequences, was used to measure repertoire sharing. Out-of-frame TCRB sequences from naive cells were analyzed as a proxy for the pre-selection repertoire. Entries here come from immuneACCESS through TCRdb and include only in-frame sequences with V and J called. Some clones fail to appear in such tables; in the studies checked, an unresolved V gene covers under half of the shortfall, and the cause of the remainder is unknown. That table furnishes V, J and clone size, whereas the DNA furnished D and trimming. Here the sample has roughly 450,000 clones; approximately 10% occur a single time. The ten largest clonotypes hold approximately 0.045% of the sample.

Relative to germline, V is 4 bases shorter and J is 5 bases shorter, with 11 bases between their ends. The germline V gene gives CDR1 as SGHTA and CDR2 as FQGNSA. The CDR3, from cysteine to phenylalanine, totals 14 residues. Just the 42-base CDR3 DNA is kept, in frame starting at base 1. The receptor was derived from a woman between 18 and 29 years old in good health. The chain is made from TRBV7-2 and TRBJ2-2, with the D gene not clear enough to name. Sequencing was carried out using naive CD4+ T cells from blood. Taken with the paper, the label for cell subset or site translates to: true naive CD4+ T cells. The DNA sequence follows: TGTGCCAGCAGCTCTCCGTCCAAAACCGGGGAGCTGTTTTTT. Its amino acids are CASSSPSKTGELFF.